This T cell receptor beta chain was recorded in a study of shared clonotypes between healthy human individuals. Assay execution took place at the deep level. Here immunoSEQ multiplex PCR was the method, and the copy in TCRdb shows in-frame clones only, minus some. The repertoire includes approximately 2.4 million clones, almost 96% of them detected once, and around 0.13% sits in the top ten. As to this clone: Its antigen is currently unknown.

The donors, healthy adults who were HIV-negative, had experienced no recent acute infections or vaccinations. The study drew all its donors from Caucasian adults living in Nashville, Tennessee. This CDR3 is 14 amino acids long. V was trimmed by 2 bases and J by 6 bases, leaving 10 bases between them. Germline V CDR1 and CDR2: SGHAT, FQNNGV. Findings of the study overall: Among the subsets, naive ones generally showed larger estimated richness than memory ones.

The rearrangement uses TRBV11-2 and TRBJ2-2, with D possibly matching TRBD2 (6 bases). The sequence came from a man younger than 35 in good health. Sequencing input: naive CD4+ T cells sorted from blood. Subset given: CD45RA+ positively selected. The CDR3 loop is CASSLTGVSGELFF. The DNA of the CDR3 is TGTGCCAGCAGCTTAACGGGAGTTTCCGGGGAGCTGTTTTTT.